Included here is one T cell receptor beta chain sequence, with context. The data were obtained in a study of T-cell memory formation after mild COVID-19. Using constant-segment primers, 5'RACE produced TCR alpha and TCR beta cDNA libraries carrying sample barcodes and UMIs. TCRdb re-analysed the 5' RACE reads in MiXCR, keeping a single row per CDR3 protein. The repertoire holds 450,000 or so distinct CDR3 sequences, around 20% seen once, with about 8.8% in the top ten. V lost 2 bases to trimming and J lost 5 bases; unmatched junction nucleotides: 3. The CDR3 totals 14 residues. The V gene's germline CDR1 is SEHNR and CDR2 FQNEAQ (reference sequence).

The receptor was derived from an adult woman who had mild COVID-19 (a few samples of this study predate the infection). Cell type and time point are not known. The chain uses TRBV7-9 and TRBJ2-7; 10 bases fit TRBD2. The sequenced sample was PBMCs or a T cell subset sorted from them (not recorded which). The CDR3 is CASSLTSGKDEQYF. DNA of the CDR3: TGTGCCAGCAGCTTAACTAGCGGGAAAGACGAGCAGTACTTC.